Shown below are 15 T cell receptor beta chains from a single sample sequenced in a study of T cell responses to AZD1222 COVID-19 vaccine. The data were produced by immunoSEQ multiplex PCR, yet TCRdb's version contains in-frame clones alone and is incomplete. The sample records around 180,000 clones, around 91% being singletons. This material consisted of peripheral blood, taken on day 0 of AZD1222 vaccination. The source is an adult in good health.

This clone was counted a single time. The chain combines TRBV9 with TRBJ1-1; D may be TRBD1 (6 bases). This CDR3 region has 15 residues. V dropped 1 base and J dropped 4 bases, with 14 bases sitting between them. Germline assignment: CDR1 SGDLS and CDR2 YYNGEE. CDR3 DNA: TGTGCCAGCAGCGTAACCCAGGGGTCGGGCACTGAAGCTTTCTTT. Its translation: CASSVTQGSGTEAFF.

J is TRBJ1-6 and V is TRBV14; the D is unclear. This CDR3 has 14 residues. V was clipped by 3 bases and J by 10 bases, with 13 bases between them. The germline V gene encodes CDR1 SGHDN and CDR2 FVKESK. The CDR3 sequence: CASSQAWAGSPLHF. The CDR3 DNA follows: TGTGCCAGCAGCCAGGCCTGGGCGGGGTCACCCCTCCACTTT.

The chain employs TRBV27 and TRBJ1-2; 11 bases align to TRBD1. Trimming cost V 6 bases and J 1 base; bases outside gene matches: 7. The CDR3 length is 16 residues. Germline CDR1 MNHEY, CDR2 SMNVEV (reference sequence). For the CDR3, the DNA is TGTGCCAGCAGCATAAGGGGGACAGGGGGTAACTATGGCTACACCTTC. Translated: CASSIRGTGGNYGYTF.

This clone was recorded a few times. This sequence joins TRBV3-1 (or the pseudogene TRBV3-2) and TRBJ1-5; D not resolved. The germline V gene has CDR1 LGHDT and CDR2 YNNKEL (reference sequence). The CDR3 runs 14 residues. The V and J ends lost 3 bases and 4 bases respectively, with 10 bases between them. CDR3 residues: CASSHSGRNQPQHF. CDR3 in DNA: TGTGCCAGCAGCCATTCGGGCAGGAATCAGCCCCAGCATTTT.

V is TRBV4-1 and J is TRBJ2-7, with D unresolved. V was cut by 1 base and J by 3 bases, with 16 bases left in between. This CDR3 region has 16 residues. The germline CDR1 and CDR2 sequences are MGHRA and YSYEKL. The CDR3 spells CASSQVPGVQNYEQYF. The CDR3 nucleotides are TGCGCCAGCAGCCAAGTGCCCGGCGTGCAAAACTACGAGCAGTACTTC.

The CDR3 sequence is CASSLDGGTYEQYV. The CDR3 DNA reads as TGCGCCAGCAGCCTGGACGGGGGAACCTACGAGCAGTACGTC. The V and J genes are TRBV5-1 and TRBJ2-7; possible D gene TRBD2, 6 bases. The CDR3 covers 14 residues. The V and J ends lost 4 bases and 2 bases respectively, with 13 bases between them. CDR1 is SGHRS, CDR2 YFSETQ, per germline.

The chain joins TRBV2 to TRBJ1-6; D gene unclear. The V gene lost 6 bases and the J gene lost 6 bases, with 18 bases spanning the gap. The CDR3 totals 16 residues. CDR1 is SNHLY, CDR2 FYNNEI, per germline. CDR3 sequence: CASSDLMAGANSPLHF. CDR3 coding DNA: TGTGCCAGCAGCGATCTTATGGCAGGAGCTAATTCACCCCTCCACTTT. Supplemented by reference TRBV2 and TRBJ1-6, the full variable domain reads EPEVTQTPSHQVTQMGQEVILRCVPISNHLYFYWYRQILGQKVEFLVSFYNNEISEKSEIFDDQFSVERPDGSNFTLKIRSTKLEDSAMYFCASSDLMAGANSPLHFGNGTRLTVT.

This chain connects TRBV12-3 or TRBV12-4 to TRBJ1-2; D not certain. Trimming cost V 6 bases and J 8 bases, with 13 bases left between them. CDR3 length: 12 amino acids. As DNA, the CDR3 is TGTGCCAGCAGCCAAAGCACAGAGGGCTACACCTTC. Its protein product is CASSQSTEGYTF.

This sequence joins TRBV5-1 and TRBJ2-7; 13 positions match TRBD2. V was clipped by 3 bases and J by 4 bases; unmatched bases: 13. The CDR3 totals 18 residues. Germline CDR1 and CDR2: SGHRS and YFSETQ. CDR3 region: CASSSQTGTSGAPYEQYV. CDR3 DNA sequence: TGCGCCAGCAGCTCACAGACCGGGACTAGCGGGGCCCCGTACGAGCAGTACGTC.

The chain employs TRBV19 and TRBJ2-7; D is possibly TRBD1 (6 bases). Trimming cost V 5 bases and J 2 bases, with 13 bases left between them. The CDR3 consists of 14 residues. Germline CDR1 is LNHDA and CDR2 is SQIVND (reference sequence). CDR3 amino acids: CASSEPGDTYEQYF. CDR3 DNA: TGTGCCAGTAGTGAGCCAGGGGACACCTACGAGCAGTACTTC.

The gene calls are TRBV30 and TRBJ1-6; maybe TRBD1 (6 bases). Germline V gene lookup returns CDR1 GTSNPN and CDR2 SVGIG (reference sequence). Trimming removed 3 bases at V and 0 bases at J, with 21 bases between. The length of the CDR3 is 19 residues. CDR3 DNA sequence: TGTGCCTGGAGGGGCAGGACAGCCGACCCAAGCTCCTATAATTCACCCCTCCACTTT. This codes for CAWRGRTADPSSYNSPLHF.

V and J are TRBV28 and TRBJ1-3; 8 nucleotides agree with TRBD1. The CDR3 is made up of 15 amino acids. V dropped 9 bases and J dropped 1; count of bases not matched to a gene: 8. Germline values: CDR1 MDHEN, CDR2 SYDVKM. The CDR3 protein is CASESGGRSGNTIYF. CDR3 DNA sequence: TGTGCCAGTGAATCAGGGGGCAGGTCTGGAAACACCATATATTTT.

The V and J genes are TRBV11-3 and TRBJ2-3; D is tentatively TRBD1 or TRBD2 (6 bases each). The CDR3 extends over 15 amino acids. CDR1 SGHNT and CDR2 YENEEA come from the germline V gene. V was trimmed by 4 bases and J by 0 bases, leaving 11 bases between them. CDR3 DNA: TGTGCCAGCAGCTGGGGGGCCTCTAGCACAGATACGCAGTATTTT. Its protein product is CASSWGASSTDTQYF.

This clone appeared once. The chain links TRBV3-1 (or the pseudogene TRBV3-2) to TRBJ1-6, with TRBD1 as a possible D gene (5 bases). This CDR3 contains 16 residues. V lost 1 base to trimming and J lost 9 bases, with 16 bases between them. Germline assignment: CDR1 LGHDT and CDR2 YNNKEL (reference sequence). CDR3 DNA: TGTGCCAGCAGCCAAGTTTTGTTGGGCGGGGCTTCACCCCTCCACTTT. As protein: CASSQVLLGGASPLHF.

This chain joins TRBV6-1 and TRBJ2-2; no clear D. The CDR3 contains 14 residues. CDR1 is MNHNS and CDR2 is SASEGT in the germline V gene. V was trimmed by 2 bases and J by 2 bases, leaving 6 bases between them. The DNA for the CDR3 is TGTGCCAGCAGTGAAACCCTAAACACCGGGGAGCTGTTTTTT. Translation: CASSETLNTGELFF.